What follows describes a single T cell receptor (beta chain). The target antigen is unknown. The data originate from a study of T cell responses to AZD1222 COVID-19 vaccine. The study, taken as a whole, reports: Regions left unmutated in variants are reportedly the target of nearly half of spike-specific TCRs.

TCRdb's copy holds only in-frame clones and misses some; the assay was immunoSEQ multiplex PCR. Of more than 95,000 clones in the sample, around nine tenths were seen once. The CDR3 spans 15 residues. V lost 0 bases to trimming and J lost 5 bases; unmatched junction nucleotides: 0. Germline lookup yields CDR1 LGHNA and CDR2 YNFKEQ. The chain links TRBV4-2 to TRBJ1-4; 10 nucleotides agree with TRBD1. The specimen comprised peripheral blood, sampled on day 0 of AZD1222 vaccination. The receptor comes from an adult in good health. In nucleotides, the CDR3 is TGTGCCAGCAGCCAAGAGGACAGGGGGAATGAAAAACTGTTTTTT. Amino acid sequence: CASSQEDRGNEKLFF.